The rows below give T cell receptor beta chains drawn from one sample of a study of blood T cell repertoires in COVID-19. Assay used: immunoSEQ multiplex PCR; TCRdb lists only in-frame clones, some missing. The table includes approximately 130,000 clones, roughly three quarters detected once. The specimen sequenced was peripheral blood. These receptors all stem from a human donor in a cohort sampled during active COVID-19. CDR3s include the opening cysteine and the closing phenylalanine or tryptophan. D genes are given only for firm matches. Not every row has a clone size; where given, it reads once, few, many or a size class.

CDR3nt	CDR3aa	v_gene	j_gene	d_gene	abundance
TGTGCCAGCTCACTAAACGGCGGGAATGAAAAACTGTTTTTT	CASSLNGGNEKLFF	TRBV18	TRBJ1-4	.	.
TGTGCCAGCAGCATACTAGACCCTAACTACGAGCAGTACTTC	CASSILDPNYEQYF	TRBV7-2	TRBJ2-7	.	.
TGTGCCAGCAGGTATCAGGGACAGGGGAGCTATGGCTACACCTTC	CASRYQGQGSYGYTF	TRBV6-5	TRBJ1-2	TRBD1	.
TGTGCCAGCAACCAAAGGGGCCCTTCCTACGAGCAGTACTTC	CASNQRGPSYEQYF	TRBV7-9	TRBJ2-7	.	.
TGTGCCAGCAGTGAGACAGGGAACTACGAGCAGTACTTC	CASSETGNYEQYF	TRBV6-1	TRBJ2-7	TRBD1	.
TGTGCCAGCAGCGTGAGCGGGACCTCCTACGAGCAGTACTTC	CASSVSGTSYEQYF	TRBV9	TRBJ2-7	TRBD2	few
TGTGCCAGCAGCTTGACGGGAGGTGTAAACGAGCAGTACTTC	CASSLTGGVNEQYF	TRBV5-4	TRBJ2-7	TRBD2	.
TGTGCCAGCAGACGGACAGGGAGGAATCAGCCCCAGCATTTT	CASRRTGRNQPQHF	TRBV6-5	TRBJ1-5	TRBD1	.
TGTGCCAGCAGCTCCGGGACAGGGATCTACGAGCAGTACTTC	CASSSGTGIYEQYF	TRBV11-1	TRBJ2-7	TRBD1	.
TGTGCCAGCAGCGCCTTGGGCGGGGGTAGCTACGAGCAGTACTTC	CASSALGGGSYEQYF	TRBV2	TRBJ2-7	TRBD2	.
TGTGCCAGCAGTGAGAGGACAGGGGCCACAGAGAAAGATTTT	CASSERTGATEKDF	TRBV6-1	TRBJ1-3	TRBD1	.
TGTGCCAGCAGTTTAGCCTACCACGAGCAGTACTTC	CASSLAYHEQYF	TRBV12-3/TRBV12-4	TRBJ2-7	.	.
TGTGCCAGCATCCCTAAGGACTCCCAGTATGGCTACACCTTC	CASIPKDSQYGYTF	TRBV7-9	TRBJ1-2	.	.
TGTGCCAGCAGCCCAATGATCGTGAGCGAGCAGTACTTC	CASSPMIVSEQYF	TRBV6-5	TRBJ2-7	.	.
TGTGCCAGCAGTGCCGCTTCTCGGAGCGGTGAGCAGTACTTC	CASSAASRSGEQYF	TRBV27	TRBJ2-7	.	.
TGCAGCGTACGGGACAGGGAAACTAATGAAAAACTGTTTTTT	CSVRDRETNEKLFF	TRBV29-1	TRBJ1-4	TRBD1	.
TGTGCCAGCAGTTACTCGAAGGGCAGAGCGGTTGGCTACACCTTC	CASSYSKGRAVGYTF	TRBV6-2/TRBV6-3	TRBJ1-2	.	.
TGCGCCAGCAGCTCGGGACAGGGTTCCTACGAGCAGTACTTC	CASSSGQGSYEQYF	TRBV5-1	TRBJ2-7	TRBD1	.
TGTGCCACCAGTGTCCTAGCGGGGTACACAGATACGCAGTATTTT	CATSVLAGYTDTQYF	TRBV24-1	TRBJ2-3	TRBD2	.
TGTGCCAGCAGTGAAGCTTCTAGCGGAATCGGGTGGGAGACCCAGTACTTC	CASSEASSGIGWETQYF	TRBV6-1	TRBJ2-5	TRBD2	.
TGTGCCACCAGTGACAATCAGGGGGCGAACACTGAAGCTTTCTTT	CATSDNQGANTEAFF	TRBV24-1	TRBJ1-1	TRBD1	.
TGTGCCAGCAGCCAAGTGGGGCGAGGTTCTCATACGCAGTATTTT	CASSQVGRGSHTQYF	TRBV4-2	TRBJ2-3	.	.
TGTGCCAGCAGTTTACAACAGGGCAGCGGCTACACCTTC	CASSLQQGSGYTF	TRBV12-3/TRBV12-4	TRBJ1-2	.	.
TGTGCCAGCAGCGTAGCCCCGGACAGGGACTCATATGGCTACACCTTC	CASSVAPDRDSYGYTF	TRBV9	TRBJ1-2	TRBD1	.
TGCGCCAGCAGCCCGACAGGGGGCAGTTCTGAAAAACTGTTTTTT	CASSPTGGSSEKLFF	TRBV4-1	TRBJ1-4	TRBD1	.
TGTGCCACCAGTGACACAACAGGGGCAGAGACCCAGTACTTC	CATSDTTGAETQYF	TRBV24-1	TRBJ2-5	TRBD1	.
TGTGCCAGCAGTGAAGCGGGACAGGGAGGTAACTATGGCTACACCTTC	CASSEAGQGGNYGYTF	TRBV2	TRBJ1-2	TRBD1	.
TGCAGTGCTGACAACAGGGAACAGCAGTACTTC	CSADNREQQYF	TRBV20-1	TRBJ2-7	.	.
TGTGCCAGCAGTGAGAGACTAGCGGGGGTGTCCTACGAGCAGTACTTC	CASSERLAGVSYEQYF	TRBV2	TRBJ2-7	TRBD2	.
TGTGCCATCAGTGAAGGCACAGGTGATTATTCACCCCTCCACTTT	CAISEGTGDYSPLHF	TRBV10-3	TRBJ1-6	.	few
TGTGCCAGCAGTTCTGCCCAGGGGGGTTACGAGCAGTACTTC	CASSSAQGGYEQYF	TRBV28	TRBJ2-7	.	.
TGTGCCATCAAAAAGGGGTACAGCGAGCAGTACTTC	CAIKKGYSEQYF	TRBV28	TRBJ2-7	.	.
TGTGCCAGCAGCTTAAGCGGGGAGGTCAACAATGAGCAGTTCTTC	CASSLSGEVNNEQFF	TRBV7-6	TRBJ2-1	TRBD2	few
TGTGCCAGCAGCTTGGTGCGGGGGCGGACTGAAGCTTTCTTT	CASSLVRGRTEAFF	TRBV5-6	TRBJ1-1	.	.
TGTGCCAGCAGCCAGGGACTCTCCTACGAGCAGTACTTC	CASSQGLSYEQYF	TRBV4-2	TRBJ2-7	.	.
TGCGCCAGCAGCCCTAGGGGTCAGGGTAATTCACCCCTCCACTTT	CASSPRGQGNSPLHF	TRBV4-1	TRBJ1-6	.	.
TGTGCCAGCAGCTCCCAGACTAGCGGGAGGGGCGAGCAGTACTTC	CASSSQTSGRGEQYF	TRBV7-8	TRBJ2-7	TRBD2	.
TGTGCCAGCAGCTTTAACTGGGGGGACGAATACGAGCAGTACTTC	CASSFNWGDEYEQYF	TRBV5-6	TRBJ2-7	.	.
TGTGCCAGCAGCTGGGGGAGGGAAGAAAGTGGCTACACCTTC	CASSWGREESGYTF	TRBV5-5	TRBJ1-2	.	once
TGTGCCAGCAGCTCACAGGGTAGCAATCAGCCCCAGCATTTT	CASSSQGSNQPQHF	TRBV6-6	TRBJ1-5	.	.
TGTGCCAGCAGCCCCATTCCGGGACAGCTCAAAGGAAACGAGCAGTACTTC	CASSPIPGQLKGNEQYF	TRBV5-5	TRBJ2-7	TRBD1	.
TGCGCCAGCAGCTTGGGGGACTCTAGCGGGAGTCGGTACGAGCAGTACTTC	CASSLGDSSGSRYEQYF	TRBV5-1	TRBJ2-7	TRBD2	.
TGTGCCAGCAGCCAAGCGGCCCCAGCGGGCCAAGAGACCCAGTACTTC	CASSQAAPAGQETQYF	TRBV3-1/TRBV3-2	TRBJ2-5	.	.
TGCGCCAGCAGCCAAGTCTTCCCGGGGGGGGAGACCCAGTACTTC	CASSQVFPGGETQYF	TRBV4-1	TRBJ2-5	TRBD2	.
TGTGCCAGCAACACCCCCGGGGGCGAGCAGTACTTC	CASNTPGGEQYF	TRBV6-5	TRBJ2-7	.	.
TGTGCCAGCAGCTTCTTTGGGGCCAACGTCCTGACTTTC	CASSFFGANVLTF	TRBV11-2	TRBJ2-6	.	.
TGTGCCAGCAGCCGAGCAGGGGGCGATGAGCAGTACTTC	CASSRAGGDEQYF	TRBV3-1/TRBV3-2	TRBJ2-7	TRBD1	.
TGTGCCAGCAGAAAAGAGGATCAGCCCCAGCATTTT	CASRKEDQPQHF	TRBV7-2	TRBJ1-5	.	.
TGTGCCAGCAGTGAACTCGGGGGGGGAGGAGAGACCCAGTACTTC	CASSELGGGGETQYF	TRBV6-1	TRBJ2-5	TRBD2	.
TGTGCCAGCTCATCGGGACTAGCGGGGAGCGCAGATACGCAGTATTTT	CASSSGLAGSADTQYF	TRBV18	TRBJ2-3	TRBD2	.
TGTGCCAGCAGCCCCAGGGGGCGGGACACTGAAGCTTTCTTT	CASSPRGRDTEAFF	TRBV11-3	TRBJ1-1	TRBD1	.
TGTGCCTCTCTCATGGGCGCGGGTGGCTACACCTTC	CASLMGAGGYTF	TRBV6-6	TRBJ1-2	.	.
TGTGCCTGGAGTGATAGCGGGAGAAATGAGCAGTTCTTC	CAWSDSGRNEQFF	TRBV30	TRBJ2-1	TRBD2	.
TGTGCCTGGAGTGCCCAGGGAGGGAGACAGCCCCAGCATTTT	CAWSAQGGRQPQHF	TRBV30	TRBJ1-5	.	.